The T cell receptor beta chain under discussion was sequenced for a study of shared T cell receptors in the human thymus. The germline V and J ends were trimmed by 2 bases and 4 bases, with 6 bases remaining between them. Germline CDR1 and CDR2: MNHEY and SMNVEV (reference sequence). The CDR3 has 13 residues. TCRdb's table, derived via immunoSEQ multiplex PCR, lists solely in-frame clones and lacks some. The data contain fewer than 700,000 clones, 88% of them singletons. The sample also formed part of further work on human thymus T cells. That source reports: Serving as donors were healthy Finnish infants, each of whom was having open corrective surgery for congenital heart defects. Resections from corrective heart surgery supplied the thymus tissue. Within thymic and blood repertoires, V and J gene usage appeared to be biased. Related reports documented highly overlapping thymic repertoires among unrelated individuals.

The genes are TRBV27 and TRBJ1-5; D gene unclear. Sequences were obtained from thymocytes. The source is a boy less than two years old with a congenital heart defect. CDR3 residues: CASSLTPNQPQHF. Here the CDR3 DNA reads TGTGCCAGCAGTTTAACTCCTAATCAGCCCCAGCATTTT.